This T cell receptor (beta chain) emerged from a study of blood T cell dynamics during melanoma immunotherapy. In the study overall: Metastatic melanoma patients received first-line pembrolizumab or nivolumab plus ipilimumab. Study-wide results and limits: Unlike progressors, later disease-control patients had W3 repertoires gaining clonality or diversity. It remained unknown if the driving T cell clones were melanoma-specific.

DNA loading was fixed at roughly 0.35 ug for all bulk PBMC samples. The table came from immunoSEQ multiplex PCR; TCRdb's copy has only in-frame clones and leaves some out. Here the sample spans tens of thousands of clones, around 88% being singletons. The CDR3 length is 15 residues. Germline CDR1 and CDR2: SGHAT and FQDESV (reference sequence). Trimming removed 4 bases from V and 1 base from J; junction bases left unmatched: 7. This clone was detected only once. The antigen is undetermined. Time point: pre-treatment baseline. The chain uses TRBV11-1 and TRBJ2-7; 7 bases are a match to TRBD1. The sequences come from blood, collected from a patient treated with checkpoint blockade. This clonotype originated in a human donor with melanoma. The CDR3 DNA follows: TGTGCCAGCAGCTCCGCCAACAGGGGTTCCTACGAGCAGTACTTC. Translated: CASSSANRGSYEQYF.